The 25 T cell receptor beta chains reported below all come from one sample, sequenced in a study of spatial heterogeneity in lung cancer. TCRdb redid the calling of the 5' RACE reads with MiXCR, one entry per CDR3 protein. The table lists approximately 40,000 distinct CDR3 sequences, about 13% of them singletons. Regarding time point: sample taken at primary tumor resection. In each case, whole RNA from tumor, nontumor lung or frozen PBMC was sequenced unsorted. The source material was PBMCs, sampled at surgery. The source is a male donor with early-stage non-small cell lung cancer.

This chain links TRBV6-5 with TRBJ2-7; 9 bases match TRBD1. The CDR3 sequence is 14 residues long. The J segment lost 3 bases and the V segment lost 7 bases, leaving 7 bases of the junction unmatched. The V gene's germline CDR1 is MNHEY and CDR2 SVGAGI. CDR3 DNA sequence: TGTGCCAGCAAACAACAGGGGGCCAGCTACGAGCAGTACTTC. Its protein product is CASKQQGASYEQYF.

Only a few counts were recorded for this clonotype. The V gene is TRBV5-1, the J gene TRBJ1-3; D not certain. CDR1 is SGHRS, CDR2 YFSETQ, per germline. The CDR3 is 14 residues long. The V end was cut by 3 bases, the J end by 4 bases, with 11 bases between. CDR3: CASSSDQEGNTIYF. For the CDR3, the DNA is TGCGCCAGCAGCTCGGACCAGGAGGGAAACACCATATATTTT.

V usage is TRBV20-1 and J usage is TRBJ2-7; 8 bases line up with TRBD2. J lost 7 bases, V lost 4 bases, and 12 bases had no gene match. Germline V gene lookup returns CDR1 DFQATT and CDR2 SNEGSKA (reference sequence). The CDR3 is 14 residues long. CDR3 sequence (DNA): TGCAGTGCTACACTTATAGCGGGACCGGGGGAGCAGTACTTC. Its protein is CSATLIAGPGEQYF.

This clonotype was observed many times. This chain links TRBV7-9 with TRBJ1-1, with D perhaps TRBD1 (5 bases). CDR1 and CDR2 from the germline V gene are SEHNR and FQNEAQ (reference sequence). The V gene lost 3 bases and the J gene lost 9 bases, with 11 bases spanning the gap. The CDR3 covers 12 residues. For the CDR3, the DNA is TGTGCCAGCAGCTTGACGACAGAAAAAGCTTTCTTT. As protein: CASSLTTEKAFF.

The table lists this clonotype with many counts. The CDR3 is CASSPEGTGEKLFF. The CDR3 nucleotides read TGCGCCAGCAGCCCAGAAGGGACAGGTGAAAAACTGTTTTTT. J is TRBJ1-4 and V is TRBV4-3; 8 nucleotides align to TRBD1. CDR1 LGHNA and CDR2 YSLEER come from the germline V gene. V lost 4 bases, J lost 7 bases, and 5 bases stayed unmatched. CDR3 length equals 14 residues.

The sample holds many counts of this clonotype. CDR3 loop: CASSPKKRQGARVAFF. CDR3 sequence (DNA): TGTGCCAGCAGCCCCAAGAAGAGACAGGGGGCGCGGGTAGCTTTCTTT. The chain carries TRBV7-9 and TRBJ1-1, with 10 bases lining up with TRBD1. The CDR3 spans 16 residues. CDR1 and CDR2 (germline): SEHNR, FQNEAQ (reference sequence). Unmatched junction bases numbered 16, after V lost 5 bases and J lost 10 bases.

This clonotype showed up just a few times. The chain carries TRBV12-3 or TRBV12-4 and TRBJ2-1, with 9 bases fitting TRBD2. CDR3 length: 15 residues. After removal of 5 bases from V and 10 bases from J, the junction contained 12 bases not matched to a gene. For the CDR3, the DNA is TGTGCCAGCAGTCCGCATCCGGGACTAGCAAGGGAGCAGTTCTTC. It encodes CASSPHPGLAREQFF.

The genes are TRBV30 and TRBJ1-1; no reliable D call. V was cut by 0 bases and J by 0 bases, with 11 bases left in between. Germline V lookup: CDR1 GTSNPN, CDR2 SVGIG (reference sequence). The CDR3 is 15 amino acids. The CDR3 coding sequence is TGTGCCTGGAGTGTACGCGGGCCATTGAACACTGAAGCTTTCTTT. This sequence encodes CAWSVRGPLNTEAFF.

This clonotype was counted at least ten times. The chain carries TRBV15 and TRBJ2-5; 8 positions match TRBD2. The CDR3 consists of 14 residues. Trimming at V came to 3 bases and at J to 1 base, leaving 1 base not matched to a gene. CDR1 and CDR2 (germline): LNHNV, YYDKDF (reference sequence). The CDR3 bases are TGTGCCACCAGCAGGACTAGCGTCCAAGAGACCCAGTACTTC. This codes for CATSRTSVQETQYF.

About this clonotype: A clone one base away is much larger, so this may be a read error. As the CDR3 is not closed by the conserved phenylalanine or tryptophan, this likely results from a read error. The chain uses TRBV5-1 and TRBJ2-7; 8 bases are shared with TRBD1. Trimming at V came to 7 bases and at J to 5 bases, leaving 11 bases not matched to a gene. The V gene's germline CDR1 is SGHRS and CDR2 YFSETQ. This CDR3 comprises 14 residues. CDR3 coding DNA: TGCGCCAGCCGAACACAGGGGGACGTCAACGAGCAGTACTAC. This gives the protein CASRTQGDVNEQYY.

This clonotype was counted between two and nine times. The chain is built from TRBV27 and TRBJ1-2; D unclear. The CDR3 loop spans 14 amino acids. Germline V gene data show CDR1 as MNHEY and CDR2 as SMNVEV (reference sequence). With 0 bases removed from V and 3 bases from J, the gap between germline ends came to 8 bases. CDR3 amino acids: CASSLSGGYYGYTF. The CDR3 bases are TGTGCCAGCAGTTTATCGGGCGGGTACTATGGCTACACCTTC.

V gene TRBV6-5 combines with J gene TRBJ1-6; D is perhaps TRBD1 (5 bases). The CDR3 sequence is 15 residues long. V lost 5 bases and J lost 7, with 15 bases in between. Per germline, CDR1 MNHEY and CDR2 SVGAGI. CDR3 nucleotides: TGTGCCAGCAGTCGGAGGGGCATTGAAAATTCACCCCTCCACTTT. Translation: CASSRRGIENSPLHF.

The chain joins TRBV6-5 to TRBJ2-1, with TRBD2 identical over 13 bases. Germline CDR1 is MNHEY and CDR2 is SVGAGI. CDR3 length: 16 amino acids. With 5 bases clipped from V and 7 bases from J, the junction kept 8 bases outside the gene matches. This chain's CDR3 is CASSPTEGLAGNEQFF. The CDR3 DNA is TGTGCCAGCAGTCCTACGGAGGGACTAGCGGGAAATGAGCAGTTCTTC.

This clonotype occurred many times. The chain employs TRBV3-1 and TRBJ2-7, with 9 nucleotides matching TRBD2. The CDR3 is made up of 14 amino acids. Per the germline V gene, CDR1 is LGHDT and CDR2 is YNNKEL (reference sequence). V shed 0 bases and J 4 bases; nucleotides not matched to a gene: 1. The CDR3 is CASSQDLAGYEQYF. DNA for the CDR3: TGTGCCAGCAGCCAAGATCTAGCGGGGTACGAGCAGTACTTC.

V and J are TRBV7-9 and TRBJ1-4; D might be TRBD1 (5 bases). There are 12 residues in the CDR3. Germline V gives CDR1 SEHNR, CDR2 FQNEAQ (reference sequence). This CDR3 is CATGGDDEKLFF. CDR3 coding DNA: TGTGCGACGGGGGGGGACGATGAAAAACTGTTTTTT.

In its sample, this clonotype was seen a few times. The V and J genes are TRBV28 and TRBJ2-3; D might be TRBD1 or TRBD2, each matching 5 bases. The CDR3 runs 14 residues. V shed 5 bases and J shed 4 bases, with 13 bases lying between them. Germline CDR1 and CDR2: MDHEN and SYDVKM. CDR3 in amino acids: CASSPSGGSDTQYF. The CDR3 DNA is TGTGCCAGCAGTCCAAGTGGGGGATCAGATACGCAGTATTTT.

This rearrangement joins TRBV6-5 to TRBJ1-2, with TRBD1 as a possible D gene (6 bases). CDR1 is MNHEY, CDR2 SVGAGI, per germline. This CDR3 region has 13 residues. The germline V and J ends were trimmed by 0 bases and 5 bases, with 7 bases remaining between them. In DNA, the CDR3 is TGTGCCAGCAGTTACTCCACAGGGTATGGCTACACCTTC. Translated: CASSYSTGYGYTF.

This chain connects TRBV24-1 to TRBJ2-3, with 15 nucleotides matching TRBD2. The V segment lost 4 bases and the J segment 3 bases; nucleotides outside the gene matches: 7. This CDR3 is built from 18 residues. Germline V gene data show CDR1 as KGHDR and CDR2 as SFDVKD. CDR3 nucleotides: TGTGCCACCAGTGACTCCGGGACTAGCGGGAGGATGACAGATACGCAGTATTTT. Protein product: CATSDSGTSGRMTDTQYF.

This rearrangement joins TRBV5-1 to TRBJ1-2, with a possible D match to TRBD1 (5 bases). The V and J ends lost 2 bases and 2 bases respectively, with 13 bases between them. This CDR3 is built from 15 residues. The germline gives CDR1 SGHRS, CDR2 YFSETQ. This CDR3 is CASSFREGVNYGYTF. CDR3 sequence (DNA): TGCGCCAGCAGCTTCAGGGAGGGAGTAAACTATGGCTACACCTTC.

This clonotype was recorded a few times. V gene TRBV7-3 combines with J gene TRBJ2-1, with a tentative D call TRBD2 (7 bases). The CDR3 is 14 amino acids. Germline V gene data show CDR1 as SGHTA and CDR2 as FQGTGA. Trimming pared 5 bases from V and 10 bases from J, leaving 18 bases between. The CDR3 DNA sequence: TGTGCCAGCAGCCCGCGAGGGGGAGGGCAGGAGCAGTTCTTC. It encodes CASSPRGGGQEQFF.

This chain links TRBV12-3 or TRBV12-4 with TRBJ1-5; D remains unclear. The CDR3 is 14 residues long. Trimming took off 1 base at V and 7 bases at J, with 11 bases between the two ends. In DNA form, the CDR3 reads TGTGCCAGCAGTTTAGGGCTGGGGATCCAGCCCCAGCATTTT. This codes for CASSLGLGIQPQHF.

This clonotype was recorded at least ten times. This chain joins TRBV5-1 and TRBJ1-1; no firm D call. This CDR3 region has 13 residues. V was trimmed by 4 bases and J by 0 bases, leaving 7 bases between them. The germline gives CDR1 SGHRS, CDR2 YFSETQ. The CDR3 sequence: CASSQQMNTEAFF. DNA for the CDR3: TGCGCCAGCAGCCAACAAATGAACACTGAAGCTTTCTTT.

The J gene is TRBJ1-5, the V gene TRBV29-1; TRBD1 matches 9 bases. V was pared by 6 bases and J by 5 bases, with 11 bases of the junction left unmatched. Germline V gene lookup returns CDR1 SQVTM and CDR2 ANQGSEA. CDR3 length: 15 amino acids. The CDR3 protein is CSVAHGTGRDQPQHF. CDR3 coding DNA: TGCAGCGTCGCACATGGGACAGGGAGGGATCAGCCCCAGCATTTT.

This clonotype was detected many times. J is TRBJ2-1 and V is TRBV5-1; tentative D call: TRBD2 (5 bases). Germline V gene lookup returns CDR1 SGHRS and CDR2 YFSETQ. CDR3 length equals 12 residues. Trimming left V 3 bases short and J 10 bases short, with 11 bases between. The CDR3 reads CASSSYGEEQFF. The DNA of the CDR3 is TGCGCCAGCAGCTCTTACGGGGAGGAGCAGTTCTTC. The variable domain in full, with the rest retrieved from reference TRBV5-1 and TRBJ2-1, is KAGVTQTPRYLIKTRGQQVTLSCSPISGHRSVSWYQQTPGQGLQFLFEYFSETQRNKGNFPGRFSGRQFSNSRSEMNVSTLELGDSALYLCASSSYGEEQFFGPGTRLTVL.

This clonotype has only a few counts. V and J are TRBV11-1 and TRBJ2-1, with D perhaps TRBD2 (5 bases). Per germline, CDR1 SGHAT and CDR2 FQDESV (reference sequence). This CDR3 has 13 residues. Between the trimmed V and J ends, which lost 7 bases and 3 bases, there was a span of 10 bases. The DNA for the CDR3 is TGTGCCAGCACCCAGCGGAACTACAATGAGCAGTTCTTC. This encodes CASTQRNYNEQFF.